This T cell receptor (beta chain) was captured in a study of T cell repertoires in cytomegalovirus infection (dated by TCRdb to about 2019). Study-level background: Peptide stimulations targeted recently identified HLA-C-restricted CMV epitopes, whose presentation resists viral immunomodulation, together with well-studied HLA-B-restricted epitopes. Donor HLA type was relevant to the analysis, as public TCR beta signatures indicated carriage of CMV infection together with the matching HLA type.

Worth noting for this clonotype: Its antigen is currently not known. Within one base of it there is no much larger clone, and no base qualities were kept.

Results and caveats for the whole study, not just this receptor: Carriers of CMV infection plus the relevant HLA type were discriminated by the cumulative frequency of public TCR beta family members in the study cohort and in an independent approximately 400-donor cohort. In the ex vivo response, HLA-C-restricted CMV-specific TCR beta clonotypes were dominant, and in two of eight donors the single most frequent clonotype came from this HLA-C-restricted group.

From the cysteine up to the phenylalanine, the CDR3 has a length of 13 residues. Here the CDR3 DNA is all that survives: 39 bases in frame from base 1. Relative to germline, V is missing 6 bases and J is missing 4 bases, with 3 bases of the junction outside any gene match. The germline V gene (reference sequence) yields MNHNY for CDR1 and SVGAGI for CDR2. Data came from an Illumina HiSeq 1500. TCRdb redid the processing of the public reads, applying fastp at Q25 and MiXCR, and retained in-frame beta chains. Rows merge per CDR3 protein into single entries with the most common DNA and genes. This sample gives roughly 150,000 distinct CDR3 sequences in total; more than 30% of them show up just once. Roughly 47% of the sample is held by the ten biggest clonotypes. The sample's treatment or condition label, decoded: in vitro stimulation with specific CMV peptide epitopes to enrich CMV-specific T cells.

Sequences were derived from CD8+ T cells from cultured PBMCs, sampled from culture after CMV antigen stimulation. The V and J segments used are TRBV6-6 and TRBJ2-5; a stretch of 9 junction bases matches TRBD1. The receptor comes from a human donor in good health (CMV status not recorded). Some clones in this sample may be carry-over from other donors' samples. CDR3 loop: CASSWTGAETQYF. The nucleotides are TGTGCCAGCAGCTGGACAGGGGCAGAGACCCAGTACTTC.